What follows are 25 T cell receptor beta chains derived from one specimen sequenced in a study of blood T cell repertoires in COVID-19. The method was immunoSEQ multiplex PCR; TCRdb's version includes in-frame clones alone and lacks a portion of them. The sample has approximately 190,000 clones; 84% are singletons. The specimen was peripheral blood. All receptors come from a woman aged 70 to 79 with active or convalescent COVID-19.

The chain links TRBV5-1 to TRBJ1-2, with a tentative D call TRBD1 (6 bases). This CDR3 is 13 amino acids long. CDR1 SGHRS and CDR2 YFSETQ come from the germline V gene. Between the trimmed V and J ends, which lost 5 bases and 2 bases, there was a span of 10 bases. The CDR3 DNA reads TGCGCCAGCAGTATACAGGGAAACTATGGCTACACCTTC. Translating it yields CASSIQGNYGYTF.

The V gene is TRBV7-2, the J gene TRBJ2-1, with D maybe TRBD2 (5 bases). V dropped 5 bases and J dropped 5 bases, with 13 bases sitting between them. The CDR3 consists of 14 residues. CDR1 and CDR2 (germline): SGHTA, FQGNSA. CDR3 loop: CASSDPGINNEQFF. CDR3 coding DNA: TGTGCCAGCAGCGATCCCGGGATAAACAATGAGCAGTTCTTC.

The chain recombines TRBV5-4 with TRBJ2-7; TRBD2 agrees at 8 bases. Germline V gene data show CDR1 as SGHNT and CDR2 as YYREEE (reference sequence). The CDR3 is made up of 16 amino acids. With 5 bases clipped from V and 0 bases from J, the junction kept 10 bases outside the gene matches. In DNA, the CDR3 is TGTGCCAGCAGTCCCCTCGGCGGGAGGAGCTCCTACGAGCAGTACTTC. This encodes CASSPLGGRSSYEQYF.

A few counts support this clone. The chain recombines TRBV6-5 with TRBJ1-1; 10 bases agree with TRBD1. This CDR3 is built from 13 residues. The germline V gene encodes CDR1 MNHEY and CDR2 SVGAGI. The J segment lost 6 bases and the V segment lost 6 bases, leaving 4 bases of the junction unmatched. This CDR3 is CASSRDRGSEAFF. In DNA, the CDR3 is TGTGCCAGCAGCCGGGACAGGGGCTCTGAAGCTTTCTTT.

The chain joins TRBV6-5 to TRBJ2-7, with TRBD2 as a possible D gene (5 bases). The V end was cut by 9 bases, the J end by 3 bases, with 12 bases between. Germline lookup yields CDR1 MNHEY and CDR2 SVGAGI. The CDR3 extends over 12 amino acids. This chain's CDR3 is CARGGPYYEQYF. CDR3 DNA: TGTGCCAGGGGCGGGCCCTACTACGAGCAGTACTTC.

The J gene is TRBJ1-1, the V gene TRBV5-1; D ambiguous. Trimming removed 5 bases at V and 3 bases at J, with 14 bases between. This CDR3 is 14 amino acids long. The germline CDR1 and CDR2 sequences are SGHRS and YFSETQ. This CDR3 is CASRSRGPDTEAFF. Here the CDR3 DNA reads TGCGCCAGCAGGTCCCGAGGGCCGGACACTGAAGCTTTCTTT.

The V call is TRBV11-2, the J call TRBJ2-3, with D unresolved. The CDR3 is 15 residues long. Germline-derived CDR1 and CDR2 are SGHAT and FQNNGV. The V end was cut by 1 base, the J end by 2 bases, with 10 bases between. The DNA for the CDR3 is TGTGCCAGCAGCTTAGTGGCACAGCTCACAGATACGCAGTATTTT. The encoded protein is CASSLVAQLTDTQYF.

The genes are TRBV7-2 and TRBJ1-5; 8 bases align to TRBD1. The CDR3 is 15 residues long. The V gene end was trimmed by 5 bases and the J gene end by 3 bases; junction bases not matched to a gene: 6. Per germline, CDR1 SGHTA and CDR2 FQGNSA. The CDR3 nucleotides are TGTGCCAGCAGCACCAGGACAGGGCTCAATCAGCCCCAGCATTTT. Amino acids: CASSTRTGLNQPQHF.

This clone was seen only once. The gene calls are TRBV19 and TRBJ2-5, with 8 bases identical to TRBD2. The CDR3 sequence is 16 residues long. The V and J ends lost 2 bases and 5 bases, in that order; junction bases with no gene match: 10. The germline V gene encodes CDR1 LNHDA and CDR2 SQIVND (reference sequence). The CDR3 region has the DNA TGTGCCAGTAGTATATCCGGGAGGGCCGTAAGTGAGACCCAGTACTTC. Protein sequence: CASSISGRAVSETQYF.

The chain carries TRBV9 and TRBJ2-2; a possible D gene is TRBD2 (6 bases). With 0 bases removed from V and 6 bases from J, the gap between germline ends came to 9 bases. Germline-derived CDR1 and CDR2 are SGDLS and YYNGEE. The CDR3 spans 14 residues. The CDR3 region is CASSVDTSSGELFF. CDR3 nucleotide sequence: TGTGCCAGCAGCGTAGACACTAGCTCCGGGGAGCTGTTTTTT. The whole variable domain, filled in from reference TRBV9 and TRBJ2-2, reads DSGVTQTPKHLITATGQRVTLRCSPRSGDLSVYWYQQSLDQGLQFLIQYYNGEERAKGNILERFSAQQFPDLHSELNLSSLELGDSALYFCASSVDTSSGELFFGEGSRLTVL.

V and J are TRBV5-6 and TRBJ2-3; tentative D call: TRBD1 (6 bases). V shed 3 bases and J shed 1 base, with 15 bases lying between them. Germline V gene lookup returns CDR1 SGHDT and CDR2 YYEEEE. The CDR3 loop spans 16 amino acids. The CDR3 sequence: CASSWGRRARTDTQYF. The DNA of the CDR3 is TGTGCCAGCAGCTGGGGGCGCAGGGCCCGCACAGATACGCAGTATTTT.

This clone was seen a few times. The chain carries TRBV6-1 and TRBJ1-5; 8 positions agree with TRBD1. Germline V gene lookup returns CDR1 MNHNS and CDR2 SASEGT. J lost 3 bases, V lost 4 bases, and 20 bases had no gene match. This CDR3 is built from 20 residues. CDR3 nucleotide sequence: TGTGCCAGCAGTGCCATGTCGCCCGGGACAGGTTTAACTATCAATCAGCCCCAGCATTTT. Translating it yields CASSAMSPGTGLTINQPQHF.

This chain joins TRBV28 and TRBJ1-4; the D gene is possibly TRBD1 (6 bases). The germline V and J ends were trimmed by 7 bases and 5 bases, with 14 bases remaining between them. CDR1 is MDHEN, CDR2 SYDVKM, per germline. CDR3 length: 14 residues. CDR3 amino acids: CASTVGGANEKLFF. The CDR3 bases are TGTGCCAGCACCGTTGGGGGGGCGAATGAAAAACTGTTTTTT.

The CDR3 sequence: CASSEVVEPQHF. CDR3 coding DNA: TGTGCCAGCAGTGAAGTGGTAGAGCCCCAGCATTTT. The chain uses TRBV6-1 and TRBJ1-5, with D hard to call. The V gene's germline CDR1 is MNHNS and CDR2 SASEGT. The CDR3 is made up of 12 amino acids. The V end lost 1 base, the J end lost 8 bases, and 6 bases lay between the germline ends.

The chain recombines TRBV5-1 with TRBJ1-5, with TRBD1 matching 10 bases. V shed 4 bases and J 5 bases; nucleotides not matched to a gene: 3. Germline CDR1 SGHRS, CDR2 YFSETQ. This CDR3 is 14 amino acids long. In DNA form, the CDR3 reads TGCGCCAGCAGCCCGGACAGGGGGGATCAGCCCCAGCATTTT. Amino acids: CASSPDRGDQPQHF.

In DNA form, the CDR3 reads TGTGCTAGTGGAGGGACTAGCGGGAGGGCCTGGGGTGAGCAGTTCTTC. It translates to CASGGTSGRAWGEQFF. This chain uses TRBV12-5 with TRBJ2-1; 16 bases are a match to TRBD2. The CDR3 length is 16 residues. The germline CDR1 and CDR2 sequences are LGHNT and FRNRAP. With V trimmed by 6 bases and J by 9 bases, 8 bases remained unmatched.

This chain joins TRBV15 and TRBJ1-5; unclear D gene. V lost 2 bases to trimming and J lost 3 bases, with 5 bases between them. Germline CDR1 LNHNV, CDR2 YYDKDF (reference sequence). The CDR3 loop spans 13 amino acids. The CDR3: CATSRQANQPQHF. For the CDR3, the DNA is TGTGCCACCAGCAGACAGGCCAATCAGCCCCAGCATTTT.

The V call is TRBV18, the J call TRBJ2-5; 8 bases align to TRBD1. The CDR3 is 15 residues long. Germline CDR1 KGHSH, CDR2 LQKENI. V lost 3 bases to trimming and J lost 2 bases; unmatched junction nucleotides: 5. CDR3 bases: TGTGCCAGCTCACCCGGAGGACAGGGACAAGAGACCCAGTACTTC. It translates to CASSPGGQGQETQYF.

The rearrangement links TRBV3-1 (or the pseudogene TRBV3-2) to TRBJ2-2; a possible D gene is TRBD1 (5 bases). Trimming stripped 5 bases from V and 3 bases from J, with 13 bases between. Germline-derived CDR1 and CDR2 are LGHDT and YNNKEL (reference sequence). This CDR3 spans 15 amino acids. In nucleotides, the CDR3 is TGTGCCAGCAGCGACTTACAGGAGCACACCGGGGAGCTGTTTTTT. Its translation is CASSDLQEHTGELFF.

The chain is built from TRBV19 and TRBJ1-5; D unclear. V was clipped by 5 bases and J by 6 bases, with 20 bases between them. The CDR3 loop spans 16 amino acids. CDR1 and CDR2 from the germline V gene are LNHDA and SQIVND (reference sequence). CDR3 sequence: CASSLGRERAIQPQHF. In DNA form, the CDR3 reads TGTGCCAGTAGTCTCGGACGGGAGCGTGCGATTCAGCCCCAGCATTTT.

This clone was seen a single time. The chain carries TRBV5-4 and TRBJ1-2; the D gene is possibly TRBD1 (5 bases). CDR1 is SGHNT, CDR2 YYREEE, per germline (reference sequence). V gave up 2 bases and J gave up 5 bases, with 10 bases separating them. This CDR3 has 13 amino acids. The CDR3, as DNA: TGTGCCAGCAGCTTAGGGGAAGGGTATGGCTACACCTTC. Translated, it gives CASSLGEGYGYTF.

The chain carries TRBV28 and TRBJ2-7, with 7 bases fitting TRBD2. Germline CDR1 and CDR2: MDHEN and SYDVKM. After removal of 7 bases from V and 6 bases from J, the junction contained 12 bases not matched to a gene. This CDR3 region has 14 residues. CDR3 DNA: TGTGCCAGCACCTCCCACGGGAGGACCGGCGAGCAGTACTTC. This encodes CASTSHGRTGEQYF.

The rearrangement uses TRBV4-2 and TRBJ2-2, with 13 bases that match TRBD2. Germline CDR1 and CDR2: LGHNA and YNFKEQ. Trimming at V came to 4 bases and at J to 7 bases, leaving 6 bases not matched to a gene. The CDR3 has 16 residues. The CDR3, as DNA: TGTGCCAGCAGCCGCCGACTAGCGGGAGGTAACGGGGAGCTGTTTTTT. Amino acid sequence: CASSRRLAGGNGELFF.

V usage is TRBV9 and J usage is TRBJ2-7, with 10 bases fitting TRBD1. The germline V gene has CDR1 SGDLS and CDR2 YYNGEE. V gave up 4 bases and J gave up 0 bases; unmatched junction bases: 7. This CDR3 contains 16 residues. The CDR3 reads CASSTRQGAASYEQYF. For the CDR3, the DNA is TGTGCCAGCAGCACGCGACAGGGGGCGGCCTCCTACGAGCAGTACTTC.

This sequence joins TRBV5-1 and TRBJ1-1; D is ambiguous. This CDR3 region has 15 residues. The germline gives CDR1 SGHRS, CDR2 YFSETQ. V was pared by 3 bases and J by 4 bases, with 16 bases between. CDR3 sequence: CASSSGHRSPTEAFF. The CDR3 region has the DNA TGCGCCAGCAGCTCAGGTCACCGCTCCCCCACTGAAGCTTTCTTT.